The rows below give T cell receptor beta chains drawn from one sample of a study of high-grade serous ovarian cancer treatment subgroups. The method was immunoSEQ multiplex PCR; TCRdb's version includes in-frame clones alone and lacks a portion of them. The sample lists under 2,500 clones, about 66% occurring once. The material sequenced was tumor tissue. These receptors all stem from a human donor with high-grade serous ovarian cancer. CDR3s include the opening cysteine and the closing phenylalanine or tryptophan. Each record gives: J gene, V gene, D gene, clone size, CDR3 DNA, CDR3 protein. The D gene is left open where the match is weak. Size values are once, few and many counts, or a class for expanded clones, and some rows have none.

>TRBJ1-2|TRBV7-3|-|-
TGTGCCAGCAGCTCTCCAGGGGAGGGCTATGGCTACACCTTC
CASSSPGEGYGYTF
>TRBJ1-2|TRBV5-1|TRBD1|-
TGCGCCAGCAGCGTTACAGGGGACCTACCCTATGGCTACACCTTC
CASSVTGDLPYGYTF
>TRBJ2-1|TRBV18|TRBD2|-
TGTGCCAGCTCACCAGGAACTAGCGGGGGGACCTACAATGAGCAGTTCTTC
CASSPGTSGGTYNEQFF
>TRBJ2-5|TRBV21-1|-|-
TGTGCCAGCAGCAAACACAGACAGACGGAGACCCAGTACTTC
CASSKHRQTETQYF
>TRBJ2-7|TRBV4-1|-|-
TGCGCCAGCAGCCAAGCTCCCCTCTGGATGGCAGATCCCTACGAGCAGTACTTC
CASSQAPLWMADPYEQYF
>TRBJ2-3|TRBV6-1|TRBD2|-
TGTGCCAGCAGGCCTTTCGGGGGGGCCAAAGATACGCAGTATTTT
CASRPFGGAKDTQYF
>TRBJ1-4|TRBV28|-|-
TGTGCCAGCAGTCCTCCAACAGGTAGTAATGAAAAACTGTTTTTT
CASSPPTGSNEKLFF
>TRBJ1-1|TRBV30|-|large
TGTGCCTGGAGTGCAGAGAACACTGAAGCTTTCTTT
CAWSAENTEAFF
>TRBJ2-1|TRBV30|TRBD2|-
TGTGCCTGGAGTGGGGGTAGCGGGGGGGCGGCCTACAATGAGCAGTTCTTC
CAWSGGSGGAAYNEQFF
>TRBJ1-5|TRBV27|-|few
TGTGCCAGCAGTTTCCAGAGAAATCAGCCCCAGCATTTT
CASSFQRNQPQHF
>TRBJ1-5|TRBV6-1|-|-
TGTGCCACCGGTATCAGCAATCAGCCCCAGCATTTT
CATGISNQPQHF
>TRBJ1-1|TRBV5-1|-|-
TGCGCCAGCAGCTTAGCAGGGGCGACGCGAACTTTCTTT
CASSLAGATRTFF
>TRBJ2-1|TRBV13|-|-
TGTGCCAGCAGAGAATGGGGGCATGAGCAGTTCTTC
CASREWGHEQFF
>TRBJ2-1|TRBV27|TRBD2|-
TGTGCCAGCAGTTTAATCGCTAGCGGGGGCCCAAGGTACAATGAGCAGTTCTTC
CASSLIASGGPRYNEQFF
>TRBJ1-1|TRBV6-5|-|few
TGTGCCAGCAGTGAACCAGAGGTGAACACTGAAGCTTTCTTT
CASSEPEVNTEAFF
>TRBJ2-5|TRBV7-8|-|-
TGTGCCAGCAGCTTAGCGGGGGGCTCAGAAACTATATTCCTAGAGACCCAGTACTTC
CASSLAGGSETIFLETQYF
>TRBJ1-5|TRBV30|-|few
TGTGCCTGGAATACTGGAATTAGCAATCAGCCCCAGCATTTT
CAWNTGISNQPQHF
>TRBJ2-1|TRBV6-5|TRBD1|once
TGTGCCAGCAGCCCGGACAGGGGGACCGGTGAGCAGTTCTTC
CASSPDRGTGEQFF
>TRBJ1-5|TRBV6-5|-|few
TGTGCCAGCAGTCCTCGACAGGGCAATCAGCCCCAGCATTTT
CASSPRQGNQPQHF
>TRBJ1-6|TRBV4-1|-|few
TGCGCCAGCAGCCAAGATTTGCCGAGCTCCTATAATTCACCCCTCCACTTT
CASSQDLPSSYNSPLHF
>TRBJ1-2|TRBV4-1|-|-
TGCGCCAGCAGCCAACAGGTTAACTATGGCTACACCTTC
CASSQQVNYGYTF
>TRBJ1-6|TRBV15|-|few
TGTGCCACCCAGGCTAAAGGGCAGGGGTTTTCCCCCCTCCACTTT
CATQAKGQGFSPLHF
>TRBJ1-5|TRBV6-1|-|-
TGTGCCAGCAGTGAAATAAGGGAGTATCAGCCCCAGCATTTT
CASSEIREYQPQHF
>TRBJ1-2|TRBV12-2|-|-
TGTGCCAGCAGTTGGGGGGAGACGGGAGGCTACACCTTC
CASSWGETGGYTF
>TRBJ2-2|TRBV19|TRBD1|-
TGTGCCAGTGGGGGACGGACAGGGGCAACGAACACCGGGGAGCTGTTTTTT
CASGGRTGATNTGELFF
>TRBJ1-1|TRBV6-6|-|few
TGTGCCAGCAGTCCCCAGAGAAACACTGAAGCTTTCTTT
CASSPQRNTEAFF
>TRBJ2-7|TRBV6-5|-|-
TGTGCCAGCAGTTCCGGACGGGACTACGAGCAGTACTTC
CASSSGRDYEQYF
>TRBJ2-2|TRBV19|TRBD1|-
TGTGCCAGTAGTACCAGGACAGGCATGAACACCGGGGAGCTGTTTTTT
CASSTRTGMNTGELFF
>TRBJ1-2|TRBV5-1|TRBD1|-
TGCGCCAGCAGATCGAGCCCCGACAGGGAGGCAAATGGCTACACCTTC
CASRSSPDREANGYTF
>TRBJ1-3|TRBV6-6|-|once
TGTGCCAGCAGACAGGGCTTGTCTGGAAACACCATATATTTT
CASRQGLSGNTIYF
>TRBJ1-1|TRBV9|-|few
TGTGCCAGCAGCGCCGAGAACACTGAAGCTTTCTTT
CASSAENTEAFF
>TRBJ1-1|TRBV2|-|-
TGTGCCAGCCTACTAGAAGGTTTGTCTGAAGCTTTCTTT
CASLLEGLSEAFF
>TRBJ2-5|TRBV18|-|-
TGTGCCAGCTCACCACTGGGGGACGAGACCCAGTACTTC
CASSPLGDETQYF
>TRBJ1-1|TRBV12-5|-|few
TGTGCTAGTGGTTTGGCCCAGAACACTGAAGCTTTCTTT
CASGLAQNTEAFF
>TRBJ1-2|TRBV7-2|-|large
TGTGCCAGCAGCTTAGGAGATGAGGAGGGCTACACCTTC
CASSLGDEEGYTF
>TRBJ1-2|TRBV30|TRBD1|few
TGTGCCTGGAGAGAAGACAGGGGGGTTAATGGCTACACCTTC
CAWREDRGVNGYTF
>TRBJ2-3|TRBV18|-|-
TGTGCCAGCTCCGCGCCGTCGGGGCATAGCACAGATACGCAGTATTTT
CASSAPSGHSTDTQYF